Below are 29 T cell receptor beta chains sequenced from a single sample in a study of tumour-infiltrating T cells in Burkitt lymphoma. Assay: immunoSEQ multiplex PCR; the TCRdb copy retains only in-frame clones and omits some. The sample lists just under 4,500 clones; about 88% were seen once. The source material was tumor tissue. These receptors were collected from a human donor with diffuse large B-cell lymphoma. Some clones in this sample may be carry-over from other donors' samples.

The DNA of the CDR3 is TGTGCCAGCTCACCGAGGGACAGGGTCGGGGAAAAACTGTTTTTT. Its protein product is CASSPRDRVGEKLFF. V usage is TRBV18 and J usage is TRBJ1-4; TRBD1 agrees at 9 bases. Unmatched junction bases numbered 7, after V lost 3 bases and J lost 8 bases. Germline-derived CDR1 and CDR2 are KGHSH and LQKENI. The CDR3 covers 15 residues. Full variable domain (missing parts from reference TRBV18 and TRBJ1-4): NAGVMQNPRHLVRRRGQEARLRCSPMKGHSHVYWYRQLPEEGLKFMVYLQKENIIDESGMPKERFSAEFPKEGPSILRIQQVVRGDSAAYFCASSPRDRVGEKLFFGSGTQLSVL.

This CDR3 reads CASSRGTGSYEQYF. Written as DNA, the CDR3 is TGTGCCAGCAGCCGTGGGACAGGCTCCTACGAGCAGTACTTC. The chain is built from TRBV27 and TRBJ2-7; 8 bases fit TRBD1. The CDR3 extends over 14 amino acids. Germline V gene sequence: CDR1 MNHEY, CDR2 SMNVEV (reference sequence). The junction had 4 bases not matched to a gene; V was cut back by 6 bases and J by 0 bases.

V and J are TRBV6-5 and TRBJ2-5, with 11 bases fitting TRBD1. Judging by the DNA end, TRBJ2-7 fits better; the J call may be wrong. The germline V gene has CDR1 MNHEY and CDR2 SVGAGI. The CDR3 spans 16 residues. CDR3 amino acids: CASSYSLGTGGYEQYF. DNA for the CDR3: TGTGCCAGCAGTTACTCTCTTGGGACAGGGGGCTACGAGCAGTACTTC.

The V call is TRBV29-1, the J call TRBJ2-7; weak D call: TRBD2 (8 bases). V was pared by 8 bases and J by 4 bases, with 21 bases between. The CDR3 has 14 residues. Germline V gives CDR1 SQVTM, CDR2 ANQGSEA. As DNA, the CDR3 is TGCAGCACCCGGGGGGGGGACAGAGAATACGAGCAGTACTTC. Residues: CSTRGGDREYEQYF.

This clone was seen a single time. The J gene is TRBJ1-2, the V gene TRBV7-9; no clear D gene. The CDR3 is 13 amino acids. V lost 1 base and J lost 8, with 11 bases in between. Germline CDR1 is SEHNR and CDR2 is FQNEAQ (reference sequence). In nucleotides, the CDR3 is TGTGCCAGCAGCTTAGACGGCTTGGGGGGCTACACCTTC. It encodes CASSLDGLGGYTF.

CDR3 in amino acids: CASSLAATTHYYEQYF. For the CDR3, the DNA is TGTGCCAGCAGCTTAGCGGCGACTACTCATTACTACGAGCAGTACTTC. The genes are TRBV11-2 and TRBJ2-7, with D possibly being TRBD2 (5 bases). Germline CDR1 is SGHAT and CDR2 is FQNNGV. V was shortened by 1 base and J by 3 bases, with 16 bases between the two germline ends. There are 16 residues in the CDR3.

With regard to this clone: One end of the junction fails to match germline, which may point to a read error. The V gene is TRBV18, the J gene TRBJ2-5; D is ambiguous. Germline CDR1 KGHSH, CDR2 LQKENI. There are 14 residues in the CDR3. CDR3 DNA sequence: TGTGCCAGCTCACCGGCTTACAGCGAAGAGAGCCAGTACTTC. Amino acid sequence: CASSPAYSEESQYF.

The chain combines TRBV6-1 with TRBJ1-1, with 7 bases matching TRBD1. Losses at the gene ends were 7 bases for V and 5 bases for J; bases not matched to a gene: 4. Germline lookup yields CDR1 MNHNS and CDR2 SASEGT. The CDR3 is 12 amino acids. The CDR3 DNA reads TGTGCCAGCAATTCGGACAGGACTGAAGCTTTCTTT. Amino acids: CASNSDRTEAFF.

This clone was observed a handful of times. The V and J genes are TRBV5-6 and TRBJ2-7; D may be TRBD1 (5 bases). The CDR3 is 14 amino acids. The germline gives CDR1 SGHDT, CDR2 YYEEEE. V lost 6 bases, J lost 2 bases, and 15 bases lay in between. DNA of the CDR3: TGTGCCAGCACCGACAGACGAAAAGCCTACGAGCAGTACTTC. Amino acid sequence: CASTDRRKAYEQYF.

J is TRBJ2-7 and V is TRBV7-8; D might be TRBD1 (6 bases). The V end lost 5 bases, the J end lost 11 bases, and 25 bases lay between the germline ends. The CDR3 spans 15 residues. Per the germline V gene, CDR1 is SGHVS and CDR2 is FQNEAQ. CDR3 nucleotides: TGTGCCAGCAGCACATGGACTGGGGACAAAAATTTTAAGTACTTC. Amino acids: CASSTWTGDKNFKYF.

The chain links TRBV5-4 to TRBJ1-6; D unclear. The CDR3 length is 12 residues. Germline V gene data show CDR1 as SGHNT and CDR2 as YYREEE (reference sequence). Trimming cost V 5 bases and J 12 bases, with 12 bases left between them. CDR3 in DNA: TGTGCCAGCAGGGTCCCGTCCGGACCCCTCCACTTT. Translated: CASRVPSGPLHF.

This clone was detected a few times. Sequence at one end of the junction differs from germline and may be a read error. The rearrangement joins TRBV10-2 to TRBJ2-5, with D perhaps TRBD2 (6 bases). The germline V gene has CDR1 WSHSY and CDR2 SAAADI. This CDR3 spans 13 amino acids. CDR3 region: CASSEAGLPIPHF. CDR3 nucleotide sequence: TGCGCCAGCAGTGAGGCGGGACTTCCCATACCACACTTC.

As DNA, the CDR3 is TGTGCCAGTAGCTACACAGGGGGCAGGACCGGGGAGCTGTTTTTT. Protein: CASSYTGGRTGELFF. The rearrangement links TRBV19 to TRBJ2-2; TRBD1 agrees at 9 bases. Unmatched junction bases numbered 7, after V lost 6 bases and J lost 5 bases. The germline V gene has CDR1 LNHDA and CDR2 SQIVND (reference sequence). The CDR3 sequence is 15 residues long.

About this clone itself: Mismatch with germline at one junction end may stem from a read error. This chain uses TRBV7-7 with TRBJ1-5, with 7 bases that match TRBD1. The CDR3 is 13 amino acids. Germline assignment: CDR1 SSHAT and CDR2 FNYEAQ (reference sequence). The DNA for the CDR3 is TGTGCTAGCAGCTTGGACAGGAATCAGCCCCAGCATTTT. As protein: CASSLDRNQPQHF.

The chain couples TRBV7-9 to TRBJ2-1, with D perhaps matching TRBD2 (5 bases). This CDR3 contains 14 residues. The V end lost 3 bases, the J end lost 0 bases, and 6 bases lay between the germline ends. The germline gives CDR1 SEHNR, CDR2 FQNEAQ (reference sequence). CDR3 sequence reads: CASSFGGSYNEQFF. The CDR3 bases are TGTGCCAGCAGCTTCGGAGGCTCCTACAATGAGCAGTTCTTC.

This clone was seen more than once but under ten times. The CDR3 protein is CASSEFSTLSYEQYF. The CDR3 DNA follows: TGCGCCAGCAGTGAGTTTTCAACCCTCTCCTACGAGCAGTACTTC. This chain uses TRBV10-2 with TRBJ2-7; D ambiguous. V was pared by 1 base and J by 0 bases, with 10 bases between. Germline V gene data show CDR1 as WSHSY and CDR2 as SAAADI. The length of the CDR3 is 15 residues.

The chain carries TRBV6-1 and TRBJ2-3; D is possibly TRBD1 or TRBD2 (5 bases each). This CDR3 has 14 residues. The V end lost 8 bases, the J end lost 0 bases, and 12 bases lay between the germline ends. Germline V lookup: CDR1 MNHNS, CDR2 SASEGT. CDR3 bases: TGTGCCAGCGGTCGGGACCATAGCACAGATACGCAGTATTTT. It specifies CASGRDHSTDTQYF.

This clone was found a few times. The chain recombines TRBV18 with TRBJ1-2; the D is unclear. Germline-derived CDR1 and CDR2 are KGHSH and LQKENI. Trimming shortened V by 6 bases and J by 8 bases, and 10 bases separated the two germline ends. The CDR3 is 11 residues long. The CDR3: CASSPGGGYTF. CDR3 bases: TGTGCCAGCTCCCCGGGCGGGGGCTACACCTTC.

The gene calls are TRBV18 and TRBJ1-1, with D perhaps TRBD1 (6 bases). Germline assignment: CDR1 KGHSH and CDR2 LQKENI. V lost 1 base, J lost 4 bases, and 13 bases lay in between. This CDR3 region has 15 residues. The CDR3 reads CASSPLAGATTEAFF. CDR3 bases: TGTGCCAGCTCACCACTTGCAGGGGCCACCACTGAAGCTTTCTTT.

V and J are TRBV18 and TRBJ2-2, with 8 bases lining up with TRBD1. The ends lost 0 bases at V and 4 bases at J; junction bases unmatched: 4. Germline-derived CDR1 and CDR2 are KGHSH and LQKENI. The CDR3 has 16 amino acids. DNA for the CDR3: TGTGCCAGCTCACCACCGACAGGGGCTGCCACCGGGGAGCTGTTTTTT. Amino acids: CASSPPTGAATGELFF.

CDR3: CASSFGETQYF. The CDR3 DNA sequence: TGTGCCAGCAGCTTCGGTGAGACCCAGTACTTC. The genes are TRBV7-2 and TRBJ2-5; the D is unclear. The CDR3 length is 11 residues. V was cut by 3 bases and J by 5 bases, with 4 bases left in between. Germline V lookup: CDR1 SGHTA, CDR2 FQGNSA.

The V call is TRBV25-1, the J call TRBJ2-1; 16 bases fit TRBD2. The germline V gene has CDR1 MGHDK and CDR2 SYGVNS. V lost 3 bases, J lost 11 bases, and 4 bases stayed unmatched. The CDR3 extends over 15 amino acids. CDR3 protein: CASSDPGLAGGQQFF. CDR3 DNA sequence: TGTGCCAGCAGTGATCCGGGACTAGCGGGAGGGCAGCAGTTCTTC. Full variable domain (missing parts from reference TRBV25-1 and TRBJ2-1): EADIYQTPRYLVIGTGKKITLECSQTMGHDKMYWYQQDPGMELHLIHYSYGVNSTEKGDLSSESTVSRIRTEHFPLTLESARPSHTSQYLCASSDPGLAGGQQFFGPGTRLTVL.

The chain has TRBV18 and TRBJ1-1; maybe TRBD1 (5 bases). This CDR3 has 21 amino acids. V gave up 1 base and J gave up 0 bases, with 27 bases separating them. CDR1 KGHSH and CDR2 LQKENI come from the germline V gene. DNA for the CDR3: TGTGCCAGCTCACCACTAATGTTTTCTGACAGCCGAGCCTACATGAACACTGAAGCTTTCTTT. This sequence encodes CASSPLMFSDSRAYMNTEAFF.

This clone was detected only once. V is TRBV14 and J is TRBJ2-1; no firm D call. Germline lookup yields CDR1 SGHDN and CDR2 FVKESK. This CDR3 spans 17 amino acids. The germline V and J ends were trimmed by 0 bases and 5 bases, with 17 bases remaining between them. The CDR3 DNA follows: TGTGCCAGCAGCCAAGATACCAGACTCGGCCTCAACAATGAGCAGTTCTTC. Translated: CASSQDTRLGLNNEQFF.

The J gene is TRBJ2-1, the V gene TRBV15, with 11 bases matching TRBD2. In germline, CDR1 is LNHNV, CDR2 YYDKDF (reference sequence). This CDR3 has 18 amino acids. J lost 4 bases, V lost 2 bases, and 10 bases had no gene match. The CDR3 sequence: CATSRHGAGTSGYNEQFF. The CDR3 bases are TGTGCCACCAGCAGACACGGGGCCGGGACTAGCGGATACAATGAGCAGTTCTTC.

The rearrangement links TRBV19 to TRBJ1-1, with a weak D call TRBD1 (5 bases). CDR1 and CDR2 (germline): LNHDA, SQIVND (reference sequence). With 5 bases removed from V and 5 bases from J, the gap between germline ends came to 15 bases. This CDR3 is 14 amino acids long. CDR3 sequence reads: CASSAQGIGTEAFF. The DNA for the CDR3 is TGTGCCAGTAGTGCGCAGGGAATAGGGACTGAAGCTTTCTTT.

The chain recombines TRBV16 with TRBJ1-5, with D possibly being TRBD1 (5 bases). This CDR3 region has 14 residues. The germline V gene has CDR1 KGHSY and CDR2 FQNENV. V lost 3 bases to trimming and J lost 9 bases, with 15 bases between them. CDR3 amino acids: CASSQRDQSRPQHF. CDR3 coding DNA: TGTGCCAGCAGCCAGCGGGACCAATCGCGGCCCCAGCATTTT. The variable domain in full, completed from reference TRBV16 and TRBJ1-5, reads GEEVAQTPKHLVRGEGQKAKLYCAPIKGHSYVFWYQQVLKNEFKFLISFQNENVFDETGMPKERFSAKCLPNSPCSLEIQATKLEDSAVYFCASSQRDQSRPQHFGDGTRLSIL.

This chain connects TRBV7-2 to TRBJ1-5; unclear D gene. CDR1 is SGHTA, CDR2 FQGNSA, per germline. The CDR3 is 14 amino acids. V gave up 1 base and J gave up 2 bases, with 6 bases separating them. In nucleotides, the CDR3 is TGTGCCAGCAGCTTAGGGGCGGGCAATCAGCCCCAGCATTTT. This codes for CASSLGAGNQPQHF.

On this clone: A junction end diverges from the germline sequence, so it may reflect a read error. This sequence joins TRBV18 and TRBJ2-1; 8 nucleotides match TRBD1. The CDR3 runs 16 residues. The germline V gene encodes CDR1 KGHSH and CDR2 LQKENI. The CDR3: CATSGGQLNSGNEQFF. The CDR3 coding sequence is TGTGCCACCTCAGGGGGCCAGTTGAATTCAGGCAATGAGCAGTTCTTC.